The source of this TCR beta chain is a study of identical twins. This clonotype appeared many times. What it binds is unknown. Study-level points and caveats: One should note that invariant MAIT and iNKT cells could partly confound zero-insertion analyses.

Donors uniformly comprised healthy Caucasians. The CDR3 is 14 amino acids. V lost 6 bases and J 1 base, leaving 10 bases between the germline ends. Germline CDR1 and CDR2: MGHDK and SYGVNS. With template switching, a universal primer site was added, and the cDNA carried unique molecular identifiers. In TCRdb, the 5' RACE reads were re-called with MiXCR into one record per CDR3 protein. The table lists approximately 300,000 distinct CDR3 sequences, 8.5% to 9.5% of them singletons, with approximately 6.5% in the top ten. This sample also belongs to another study, concerning yellow fever vaccine responses in identical twins.

V and J are TRBV25-1 and TRBJ1-5; D gene uncertain. This sequence was found in a woman between 18 and 29 years old in good health. Sample: CD8+ T cells sorted from blood. The CDR3 nucleotides read TGTGCCAGCAGCGGAATAGGGAGCAATCAGCCCCAGCATTTT. Its protein is CASSGIGSNQPQHF.